The text below deals with one T cell receptor (beta chain). This clone appeared a single time. Its antigen target is currently unknown. Base-call qualities are not available, and no considerably larger clone is one nucleotide away. Using the deep immunoSEQ assay, TCR CDR3 regions were amplified from genomic DNA by multiplex PCR. Genomic DNA extracted from each cell subset was distributed evenly over all wells of several immunoSEQ 96-well plates, and each plate served as one replicate. For sorted subsets, around 0.2 ug genomic DNA, equal to tens of thousands of T cell genomes, was loaded into each replicate PCR. Purified libraries were quantified with a Qubit 3.0 fluorometer, sized on a Bioanalyzer 2100, and re-quantified with the KAPA Library Quantification kit. Every immunoSEQ 96-well plate was sequenced on a dedicated single-read 150-cycle Illumina NextSeq 550 flow cell. The authors' analysis ran thus. Because only junctional sequences without quality scores were contained in the immunoSEQ output, filtering matching that applied to full-length reads could not be performed. To assign V/J genes and CDR3, sequences were annotated using PyIR, a Python wrapper for IgBLAST v1.9, with IMGT germline references. Any read was removed if the V/J assignment was weak (E-value above 1e-6), the CDR3 was missing, or the read contained stop codons, out-of-frame junctions, or ambiguous translated residues. V3J clonotypes were defined as sequences sharing the same inferred V gene, J gene, and CDR3 amino acid sequence. Percentage overlap between repertoires was calculated by dividing the number of shared unique clonotypes by the size of the smaller repertoire. RTK rarefaction, the Chao1 estimator, and Recon v2.1 estimates of unobserved clonotypes were used to assess repertoire richness. Generation probabilities for all TCRbeta clonotypes obtained by the gDNA method from several donors were computed using OLGA. In TCRdb, the immuneACCESS table is reduced to in-frame sequences with V and J assigned. These tables do not hold every clone; where another copy was compared, an unresolved V gene accounts for under half, and the others remain unexplained. The DNA gave D and trimming, while V, J and clone size come from that table. For this sample there are about 2.2 million clones; around 93% appear just once. The ten largest clones take up under 2% of the sample.

For the CD8 naive samples, CD45RO-negative cells were positively selected for CCR7, yielding a CD45RA+CCR7+ population from which TemRA cells were excluded. The donors were healthy, HIV-negative adults with no recently reported acute infections or vaccinations. Every donor was a Caucasian adult living in Nashville, Tennessee, USA. Blood was obtained by leukapheresis, after which PBMCs were separated by Ficoll-Histopaque density gradient centrifugation and cryopreserved in liquid nitrogen vapor phase. Analytical flow cytometry was used to check the purity and quantity of each magnetically sorted T cell population. From each sorted fraction, genomic DNA was isolated and quantified by UV absorbance on a Nanodrop 2000c. The record originates from a study of shared clonotypes between healthy human individuals (dated by TCRdb to 2020 to 2021). At the level of the whole study: A couple of women and a few men aged 18 to 49 years were included in the cohort. To estimate repertoire size and how much clonotypes are shared between individuals, the study performed deep sequencing of blood TCR repertoires from a handful of healthy adults. For each donor, three plates each were used for CD4 naive and CD4 memory, two plates were used for CD8 naive, and one plate was used for CD8 memory. Libraries were prepared and TCR repertoires were sequenced by different laboratories using diverse techniques, in order to increase sequencing depth and limit assay-specific biases. Per donor, leukapheresis produced somewhere between about 0.94 and 9 billion PBMCs. Overall results and qualifications from the work: Pairwise subsampling led to the expectation that sequencing depth would affect the degree of clonotype sharing among donors. Sampling was limited to blood, and TCR repertoires in tissue likely differ from TCR repertoires in blood. Even with the large sequencing depth, rarefaction of the sorted-subset datasets indicated that sequencing was incomplete. When several donors were compared, the shared fraction of clonotypes was roughly 5% for naive CD4, 3% to 4% for naive CD8, 2.3% for memory CD4, and roughly 0.4% for memory CD8. Estimated clonotype richness was generally larger for naive than for memory subsets. Because the study included a small number of donors, the genetic and exposure-history diversity represented was limited. Higher generation probabilities were observed for clonotypes shared by all four sorted-subset donors than for non-shared clonotypes.

The junction shows trimming of 8 bases on V and 5 bases on J, and the gene matches do not reach 14 bases of it. The germline V gene (reference sequence) specifies MNHEY as CDR1 and SMNVEV as CDR2. The CDR3, from cysteine to phenylalanine, totals 17 residues. Only the CDR3 region is kept as DNA, spanning 51 bases read in frame from base 1. Sequenced input: naive CD8+ T cells from PBMCs. Read against the paper, the sample's cell subset or site label means: CD45RA+CCR7+. The TCR sequence derives from a man aged 18 to 30 in good health. Some clones in this sample may be carry-over from other donors' samples. The chain couples TRBV27 to TRBJ2-1, with 11 bases in between that match TRBD2. The nucleotides are TGTGCCAGCGGTGCGTTTTTGTCGGGACTAGCGGACAATGAGCAGTTCTTC. Translated, it gives CASGAFLSGLADNEQFF.